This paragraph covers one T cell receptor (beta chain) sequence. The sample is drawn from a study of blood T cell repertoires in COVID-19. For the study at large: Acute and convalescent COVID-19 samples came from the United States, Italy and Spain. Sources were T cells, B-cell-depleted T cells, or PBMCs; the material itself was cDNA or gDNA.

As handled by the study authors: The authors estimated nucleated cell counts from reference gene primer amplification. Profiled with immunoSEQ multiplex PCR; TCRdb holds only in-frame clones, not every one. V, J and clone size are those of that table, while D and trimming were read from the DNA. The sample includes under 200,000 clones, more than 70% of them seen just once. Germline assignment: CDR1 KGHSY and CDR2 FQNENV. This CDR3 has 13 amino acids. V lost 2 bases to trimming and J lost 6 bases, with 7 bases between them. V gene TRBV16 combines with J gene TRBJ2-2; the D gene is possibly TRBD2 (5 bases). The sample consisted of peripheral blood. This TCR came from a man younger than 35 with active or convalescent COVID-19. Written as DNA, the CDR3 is TGTGCCAGCAGCCAAGTGAGGGCCGGGGAGCTGTTTTTT. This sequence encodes CASSQVRAGELFF.